This T cell receptor (beta chain) was recovered during a study of blood T cell repertoires in COVID-19. About the research overall: The United States, Italy and Spain provided the acute and convalescent COVID-19 samples. In each case, the material was cDNA or gDNA derived from T cells, B-cell-depleted T cells, or PBMCs.

Authors' processing steps: Reference gene primer amplification gave estimated nucleated cell counts. Libraries were prepared by immunoSEQ multiplex PCR; TCRdb keeps only in-frame clonotypes and omits some of them. D and trimming come from the DNA, and the V and J calls and clone size come from that table. The sample yields about 14,000 clones, 70% to 90% seen once. Sequencing was performed on peripheral blood. The TCR originated in a human donor with active COVID-19. The donor label of this sample is uncertain.

CDR3 sequence (DNA): TGTGCCAGCAGCGACGGGATTGGGCGGGGGTTTAATGAAAAACTGTTTTTT. As protein: CASSDGIGRGFNEKLFF. The chain employs TRBV2 and TRBJ1-4; weak D call: TRBD1 (5 bases). In germline, CDR1 is SNHLY, CDR2 FYNNEI. This CDR3 has 17 residues. V lost 6 bases and J 4 bases, leaving 21 bases between the germline ends.